A selection of T cell receptor beta chains follows, all from one sample in a study of blood T cell repertoires in COVID-19. Here immunoSEQ multiplex PCR was the method, and the copy in TCRdb shows in-frame clones only, minus some. The sample lists fewer than 100,000 clones, roughly 85% seen once, with 3.5% to 5.5% in the top ten. Sequencing input: peripheral blood. The receptors stem from a man in his 70s with acute or convalescent COVID-19. CDR3s include the opening cysteine and the closing phenylalanine or tryptophan. Each record gives: CDR3 protein, clone size, V gene. Expanded clones are given a class, and other clones once, few, many or no size at all.

CDR3: CASSPRRGVTDTQYF
size: once
V: TRBV3-1/TRBV3-2

CDR3: CSVGQDNYGYTF
size: few
V: TRBV29-1

CDR3: CASSFRAGGSGANVLTF
size: .
V: TRBV7-2

CDR3: CSASTGDRGRPDTQYF
size: .
V: TRBV20-1

CDR3: CASSQSLAGGQDTQYF
size: .
V: TRBV3-1/TRBV3-2

CDR3: CAAGGPHSTDTQYF
size: .
V: TRBV28

CDR3: CASSLRLAGNTGELFF
size: .
V: TRBV3-1/TRBV3-2

CDR3: CASSLSGGTGSYEQFF
size: .
V: TRBV7-3

CDR3: CASDRAVGNTIYF
size: .
V: TRBV18

CDR3: CASHSGTSSYEQYF
size: .
V: TRBV6-5

CDR3: CASSPGQGTYSNQPQHF
size: .
V: TRBV6-6

CDR3: CASKEGGSNQPQHF
size: .
V: TRBV6-5

CDR3: CASSSPAGTGTYEQYF
size: few
V: TRBV11-2

CDR3: CAWSPPGNTIYF
size: .
V: TRBV30

CDR3: CASSPPTRGSYEQYF
size: .
V: TRBV18

CDR3: CASSLNGGQGRHEQYF
size: .
V: TRBV5-4

CDR3: CASSVSGGRSTDTQYF
size: .
V: TRBV9

CDR3: CASSELDKGIYNEQFF
size: .
V: TRBV6-1

CDR3: CASSHLDRDLYGYTF
size: .
V: TRBV14

CDR3: CATAEGPYNEKLFF
size: once
V: TRBV5-1

CDR3: CASWGGGVRTQYF
size: .
V: TRBV12-3/TRBV12-4

CDR3: CASSPWTGESTDTQYF
size: .
V: TRBV5-1

CDR3: CASSLDRQGETQYF
size: .
V: TRBV7-9

CDR3: CASSQGFSSYNEQFF
size: .
V: TRBV6-4

CDR3: CASTAATNTEAFF
size: .
V: TRBV6-5

CDR3: CASSLRGNNSPLHF
size: .
V: TRBV11-1

CDR3: CASSGGLRTEAFF
size: .
V: TRBV5-1